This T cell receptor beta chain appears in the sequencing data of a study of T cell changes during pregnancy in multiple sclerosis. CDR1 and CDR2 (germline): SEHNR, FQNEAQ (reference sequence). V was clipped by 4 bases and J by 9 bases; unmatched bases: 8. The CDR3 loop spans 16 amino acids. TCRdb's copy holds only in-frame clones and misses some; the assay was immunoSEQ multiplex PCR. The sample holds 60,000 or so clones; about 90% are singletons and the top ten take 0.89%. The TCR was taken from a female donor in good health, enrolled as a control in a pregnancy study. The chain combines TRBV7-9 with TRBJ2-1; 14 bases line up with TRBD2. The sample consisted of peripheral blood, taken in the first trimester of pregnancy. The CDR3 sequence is CASSSTSGGAGGEQFF. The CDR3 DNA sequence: TGTGCCAGCAGCTCGACTAGCGGGGGGGCCGGGGGTGAGCAGTTCTTC.